This record looks at one T cell receptor beta chain sequence and its context. The sample originates from a study of blood T cell repertoires in COVID-19. Study-wide background: From T cells, B-cell-depleted T cells, or PBMCs came the material, which was cDNA or gDNA.

Per the original methods: Estimates of nucleated cell counts were drawn from the amplification of reference gene primers. Clones were sequenced by immunoSEQ multiplex PCR, and TCRdb holds only the in-frame ones, with some missing. Clonal size and the V and J genes are those of that table, whereas D and trimming came from the DNA. This table has about 14,000 clones, around 73% appearing once. Germline V gene lookup returns CDR1 LNHDA and CDR2 SQIVND (reference sequence). The J segment lost 7 bases and the V segment lost 5 bases, leaving 9 bases of the junction unmatched. CDR3 length: 15 residues. The sequencing sample was made of peripheral blood. The rearrangement links TRBV19 to TRBJ2-1, with 9 bases identical to TRBD2. This clonotype was obtained from a boy between 2 and 10 years old with active or convalescent COVID-19. The CDR3 reads CASSDRSSGRNEQFF. CDR3 nucleotide sequence: TGTGCCAGTAGTGACCGGAGTAGCGGGAGAAATGAGCAGTTCTTC. Drawing the rest from reference TRBV19 and TRBJ2-1, the complete variable domain is DGGITQSPKYLFRKEGQNVTLSCEQNLNHDAMYWYRQDPGQGLRLIYYSQIVNDFQKGDIAEGYSVSREKKESFPLTVTSAQKNPTAFYLCASSDRSSGRNEQFFGPGTRLTVL.